The 9 T cell receptor beta chains listed next were all sequenced from one sample in a study of Ad26.COV2.S vaccination and SARS-CoV-2 variants. The treatment denotes: about 20 received Ad26.COV2.S at low or high dose, single or two shots; several received placebo; per-sample allocation not given. After the first vaccine or placebo injection, samples were drawn on day 63. Here immunoSEQ multiplex PCR was the method, and the copy in TCRdb shows in-frame clones only, minus some. The sample contains more than 250,000 clones, over 75% of which appear only once. Specimen: peripheral blood, collected in a trial of Ad26.COV2.S vaccine versus placebo. These receptor sequences come from a person aged 18 to 59 who received the Ad26.COV2.S COVID-19 vaccine or a placebo.

A single count supports this clone. In DNA form, the CDR3 reads TGTGCCAGCAGCCGGGGACAGGGTAAAGGGGCAGATACGCAGTATTTT. Residues: CASSRGQGKGADTQYF. The J gene is TRBJ2-3, the V gene TRBV6-4; 9 bases match TRBD1. The CDR3 is 16 amino acids. After removal of 6 bases from V and 4 bases from J, the junction contained 11 bases not matched to a gene. Per the germline V gene, CDR1 is MRHNA and CDR2 is SNTAGT.

J is TRBJ1-1 and V is TRBV7-2, with D possibly matching TRBD1 (5 bases). CDR1 and CDR2 from the germline V gene are SGHTA and FQGNSA. This CDR3 contains 16 residues. V gave up 4 bases and J gave up 5 bases, with 20 bases separating them. The CDR3 DNA follows: TGTGCCAGCAGCTCCACGGGGGGTCCGGTGAGGACTGAAGCTTTCTTT. Its translation is CASSSTGGPVRTEAFF.

J is TRBJ1-2 and V is TRBV11-2, with 7 nucleotides matching TRBD1. This CDR3 spans 14 amino acids. In germline, CDR1 is SGHAT, CDR2 FQNNGV. The trim removed 5 bases at V and 8 bases at J, leaving 11 bases unmatched. This chain's CDR3 is CASSAGRGVGGYTF. The CDR3 coding sequence is TGTGCCAGCAGCGCCGGCAGGGGGGTCGGGGGCTACACCTTC.

Only one count was recorded for this clone. The genes are TRBV6-4 and TRBJ2-6; TRBD1 matches 10 bases. J lost 4 bases, V lost 2 bases, and 2 bases had no gene match. The CDR3 spans 16 residues. The V gene's germline CDR1 is MRHNA and CDR2 SNTAGT. The CDR3 DNA reads TGTGCCAGCAGTGACGGGACAGGGGCCGGGGCCAACGTCCTGACTTTC. Amino acids: CASSDGTGAGANVLTF.

The chain employs TRBV6-5 and TRBJ1-3; D is uncertain. Germline CDR1 MNHEY, CDR2 SVGAGI. V lost 7 bases, J lost 2 bases, and 9 bases lay in between. CDR3 length: 13 residues. The CDR3 here is CASMTYAGNTIYF. CDR3 in DNA: TGTGCCAGCATGACTTACGCTGGAAACACCATATATTTT.

The chain combines TRBV3-1 (or the pseudogene TRBV3-2) with TRBJ1-3; D gene ambiguous. This CDR3 region has 15 residues. V lost 6 bases to trimming and J lost 0 bases, with 12 bases between them. Germline V CDR1 and CDR2: LGHDT, YNNKEL (reference sequence). Here the CDR3 reads CASSPQFPSGNTIYF. DNA for the CDR3: TGTGCCAGCAGTCCTCAGTTCCCCTCTGGAAACACCATATATTTT.

The rearrangement links TRBV5-8 to TRBJ2-2; D is uncertain. The length of the CDR3 is 14 residues. Germline assignment: CDR1 SGHTS and CDR2 YDEGEE. V lost 4 bases and J lost 2, with 9 bases in between. For the CDR3, the DNA is TGTGCCAGCAGCCTCAGGAGTAACACCGGGGAGCTGTTTTTT. This codes for CASSLRSNTGELFF.

About this clone itself: Sequence at one end of the junction differs from germline and may be a read error. V usage is TRBV20-1 and J usage is TRBJ1-2; D remains ambiguous. The CDR3 contains 11 residues. Germline V lookup: CDR1 DFQATT, CDR2 SNEGSKA (reference sequence). The DNA of the CDR3 is TGCAGTGCTAGACCCTCGGAGGGCTACATCTTC. Translation: CSARPSEGYIF.

This clone was picked up one time. V is TRBV5-1 and J is TRBJ1-5, with TRBD1 as a possible D gene (5 bases). The CDR3 extends over 13 amino acids. The V and J ends lost 4 bases and 5 bases respectively, with 10 bases between them. The germline V gene encodes CDR1 SGHRS and CDR2 YFSETQ. CDR3: CASSLDIYQPQHF. In DNA form, the CDR3 reads TGCGCCAGCAGCCTGGACATATATCAGCCCCAGCATTTT.